This T cell receptor (beta chain) derives from a study of prognosis after radiotherapy for stage I lung cancer. Study context: Stereotactic body radiotherapy was never combined with concurrent therapy in any patient.

This clonotype ranks as medium-sized. TCR beta CDR3 was amplified from genomic DNA by two-round multiplex PCR. First-round PCR employed TRBV- and TRBJ-specific primers for each gene. Using its own MiXCR run on the multiplex PCR reads, TCRdb lists one record per CDR3 protein. This table holds 20,000 to 25,000 distinct CDR3 sequences, about 40% found once. V lost 4 bases and J lost 4; bases outside the gene matches: 7. The germline V gene has CDR1 SGHTA and CDR2 FQGNSA. The CDR3 is made up of 15 amino acids. This specimen consisted of PBMCs, obtained before or after stereotactic body radiation therapy (not recorded which). The chain combines TRBV7-2 with TRBJ2-1, with 7 positions matching TRBD2. The TCR sequence derives from a donor aged 50 or older with non-small cell lung cancer. CDR3: CASSSSGGSYNEQFF. Here the CDR3 DNA reads TGTGCCAGCAGCTCCTCGGGCGGGAGTTACAATGAGCAGTTCTTC.